Presented here are 24 T cell receptor beta chains from one specimen sequenced in a study of human T cells and chemical hapten exposure. Time point defined: patch test 3, about 24 weeks after DPC sensitization. The treatment was: therapeutic diphenylcyclopropenone sensitization with weekly scalp DPC. Each CDR3 protein is one row after TCRdb ran MiXCR on the RACE reads. The data hold some 110,000 distinct CDR3 sequences, with less than 35% observed a single time. The sample was whole blood, taken in connection with sensitization to the hapten diphenylcyclopropenone (DPC). The source is a man aged 35 to 55 with alopecia areata. Some clones in this sample may be carry-over from other donors' samples.

At least ten counts were recorded for this clonotype. The chain employs TRBV7-2 and TRBJ2-3, with no clear D. Germline CDR1 is SGHTA and CDR2 is FQGNSA. The CDR3 sequence is 15 residues long. The V end was cut by 3 bases, the J end by 0 bases, with 10 bases between. Here the CDR3 DNA reads TGTGCCAGCAGCTTGGTGGCGACTAGCACAGATACGCAGTATTTT. This codes for CASSLVATSTDTQYF.

The chain has TRBV6-6 and TRBJ2-3; D is ambiguous. The germline V gene has CDR1 MNHNY and CDR2 SVGAGI (reference sequence). There are 12 residues in the CDR3. V lost 8 bases and J 4 bases, leaving 10 bases between the germline ends. CDR3 coding DNA: TGTGCCAGCGGGCCTGAGGCAGATACGCAGTATTTT. This sequence encodes CASGPEADTQYF.

The chain carries TRBV11-1 and TRBJ2-1; possible D gene TRBD2, 6 bases. Trimming cost V 1 base and J 3 bases, with 13 bases left between them. The CDR3 sequence is 16 residues long. Per germline, CDR1 SGHAT and CDR2 FQDESV (reference sequence). The DNA of the CDR3 is TGTGCCAGCAGCTTAGAGTTTAGCGGTGACTACAATGAGCAGTTCTTC. Translation gives CASSLEFSGDYNEQFF.

In nucleotides, the CDR3 is TGCAGCGTTGAAGAATGGGCGGACCGGCTCCCCGGCTACACCTTC. Its protein is CSVEEWADRLPGYTF. This sequence joins TRBV29-1 and TRBJ1-2; D not resolved. Germline CDR1 reads SQVTM; CDR2 reads ANQGSEA. Trimming cost V 0 bases and J 8 bases, with 19 bases left between them. The CDR3 loop spans 15 amino acids.

The chain couples TRBV7-2 to TRBJ2-1, with D hard to call. The V gene lost 3 bases and the J gene lost 7 bases, with 13 bases spanning the gap. Germline lookup yields CDR1 SGHTA and CDR2 FQGNSA. CDR3 size: 14 residues. In DNA, the CDR3 is TGTGCCAGCAGCTTTCAAACCTTACAGAATGAGCAGTTCTTC. This encodes CASSFQTLQNEQFF.

The rearrangement joins TRBV7-2 to TRBJ2-3, with 9 nucleotides matching TRBD1. Germline values: CDR1 SGHTA, CDR2 FQGNSA. This CDR3 has 16 residues. J lost 2 bases, V lost 0 bases, and 3 bases had no gene match. The CDR3 nucleotides are TGTGCCAGCAGCTTAGCGTGGACAGGGGTCACAGATACGCAGTATTTT. It codes for CASSLAWTGVTDTQYF.

The chain has TRBV4-3 and TRBJ2-7; 7 bases agree with TRBD2. V lost 2 bases to trimming and J lost 4 bases; unmatched junction nucleotides: 11. The germline V gene has CDR1 LGHNA and CDR2 YSLEER. The CDR3 covers 16 residues. The CDR3 region is CASSQSGGGVGYEQYF. The CDR3 region has the DNA TGCGCCAGCAGCCAATCTGGGGGGGGGGTCGGATACGAGCAGTACTTC.

This chain links TRBV6-1 with TRBJ1-1; 8 positions match TRBD1. The CDR3 spans 16 residues. With 7 bases clipped from V and 1 base from J, the junction kept 11 bases outside the gene matches. In germline, CDR1 is MNHNS, CDR2 SASEGT. This CDR3 reads CASIPWTGKGNTEAFF. CDR3 in DNA: TGTGCCAGCATTCCTTGGACAGGGAAGGGGAACACTGAAGCTTTCTTT.

The chain has TRBV7-3 and TRBJ2-3, with TRBD2 matching 8 bases. The V segment lost 2 bases and the J segment 1 base; nucleotides outside the gene matches: 5. Germline V CDR1 and CDR2: SGHTA, FQGTGA. The CDR3 totals 16 residues. CDR3 sequence: CASSLGGTRGTDTQYF. For the CDR3, the DNA is TGTGCCAGCAGCTTAGGCGGGACTAGAGGCACAGATACGCAGTATTTT.

The gene calls are TRBV29-1 and TRBJ1-1; no firm D call. The CDR3 totals 14 residues. V gave up 4 bases and J gave up 6 bases, with 18 bases separating them. Germline CDR1 reads SQVTM; CDR2 reads ANQGSEA. CDR3 amino acids: CSVGELWTFPEAFF. In DNA, the CDR3 is TGCAGCGTTGGAGAACTCTGGACCTTCCCTGAAGCTTTCTTT.

The chain joins TRBV5-1 to TRBJ2-5, with D perhaps TRBD1 (6 bases). V shed 0 bases and J shed 7 bases, with 19 bases lying between them. Germline V lookup: CDR1 SGHRS, CDR2 YFSETQ. The CDR3 length is 16 residues. For the CDR3, the DNA is TGCGCCAGCAGCTTGGACCGGGGACAAGCACAGGGGACCCAGTACTTC. Its protein is CASSLDRGQAQGTQYF.

The chain carries TRBV20-1 and TRBJ2-7, with D tentatively TRBD1 or TRBD2 (6 bases each). V lost 5 bases and J lost 6, with 11 bases in between. Germline V gene data show CDR1 as DFQATT and CDR2 as SNEGSKA (reference sequence). The CDR3 is 11 amino acids. Here the CDR3 DNA reads TGCAGTGCTCAACAGGGAGGCGAGCAGTACGTC. Amino acid sequence: CSAQQGGEQYV.

This chain links TRBV6-2 or TRBV6-3 with TRBJ2-7; 8 bases agree with TRBD1. The CDR3 consists of 17 residues. The V segment lost 0 bases and the J segment 0 bases; nucleotides outside the gene matches: 7. The germline gives CDR1 MNHEY, CDR2 SVGEGT. DNA for the CDR3: TGTGCCAGCAGTTACTCCATCACAGGGGGACTCTCCTACGAGCAGTACTTC. Its translation: CASSYSITGGLSYEQYF.

The chain is built from TRBV7-2 and TRBJ1-6; unclear D gene. The germline gives CDR1 SGHTA, CDR2 FQGNSA. V lost 5 bases, J lost 6 bases, and 17 bases lay in between. The length of the CDR3 is 16 residues. The CDR3 region has the DNA TGTGCCAGCAGCCAAAGGAGTAGATCCACTAATTCACCCCTCCACTTT. Translated: CASSQRSRSTNSPLHF.

CDR3 bases: TGCGCCAGCAGAGCCGGGACCGTCAGCTCTGGGGCCAACGTCCTGACTTTC. Translated, it gives CASRAGTVSSGANVLTF. V usage is TRBV5-1 and J usage is TRBJ2-6, with D possibly called TRBD1 or TRBD2 (5 bases each). The germline CDR1 and CDR2 sequences are SGHRS and YFSETQ. This CDR3 contains 17 residues. V was cut by 5 bases and J by 0 bases, with 15 bases left in between.

V usage is TRBV21-1 and J usage is TRBJ1-5; TRBD1 is the table's D call and was not checked against the DNA. TRBV21-1 is shown as a pseudogene. This CDR3 has 13 residues. CDR3 nucleotides: TGTGCCAGACGACAGGGACGATGGCAGCCCCAGCATTTT. Translation: CARRQGRWQPQHF.

The CDR3 DNA follows: TGTGCCACCAGTGTTCGAGCGGGAGCGTCAATTGTGCAGTTCTTC. The encoded protein is CATSVRAGASIVQFF. The rearrangement uses TRBV24-1 and TRBJ2-1; TRBD2 matches at 8 bases. The CDR3 totals 15 residues. Germline V gene sequence: CDR1 KGHDR, CDR2 SFDVKD. V was clipped by 5 bases and J by 12 bases; unmatched bases: 14.

Remarks on this clonotype: Relative to the germline gene, one junction end is altered; a read error may explain this. The V gene is TRBV7-7, the J gene TRBJ2-5; 9 bases are shared with TRBD2. Germline V gene lookup returns CDR1 SSHAT and CDR2 FNYEAQ (reference sequence). CDR3 size: 15 residues. In nucleotides, the CDR3 is TGTGCTAGCAGCCTCGGGACTAGCCGCCAAGAGACCCAGTACTTC. The encoded protein is CASSLGTSRQETQYF.

This clonotype was picked up a small number of times. This chain joins TRBV12-3 or TRBV12-4 and TRBJ2-3, with TRBD1 matching 10 bases. This CDR3 comprises 15 residues. Trimming took 6 bases from V and 8 from J; bases not matched to a gene: 11. CDR3 coding DNA: TGTGCCAGCAGGATATTAGACAGGGGGCCAGTTACGCAGTATTTT. This gives the protein CASRILDRGPVTQYF.

In this sample, this clonotype turned up once. The V and J genes are TRBV7-9 and TRBJ1-1; D not resolved. This CDR3 region has 12 residues. The germline V and J ends were trimmed by 1 base and 6 bases, with 6 bases remaining between them. CDR1 and CDR2 from the germline V gene are SEHNR and FQNEAQ (reference sequence). CDR3: CASSLDSPEAFF. The CDR3 nucleotides read TGTGCCAGCAGCTTAGACTCACCTGAAGCTTTCTTT.

The gene calls are TRBV27 and TRBJ1-4; 7 bases map to TRBD1. V was pared by 6 bases and J by 4 bases, with 5 bases of the junction left unmatched. This CDR3 contains 14 residues. CDR1 is MNHEY, CDR2 SMNVEV, per germline (reference sequence). The CDR3: CASRPGQSNEKLFF. For the CDR3, the DNA is TGTGCCAGCAGGCCGGGACAGAGTAATGAAAAACTGTTTTTT.

This clonotype occurred a few times. The chain has TRBV14 and TRBJ2-3; 10 bases match TRBD1. The CDR3 totals 17 residues. The V gene's germline CDR1 is SGHDN and CDR2 FVKESK. Trimming at V came to 0 bases and at J to 2 bases, leaving 5 bases not matched to a gene. The CDR3 DNA follows: TGTGCCAGCAGCCAAGATGGGGGACAGGGGTTCACAGATACGCAGTATTTT. Its translation: CASSQDGGQGFTDTQYF.

A word on this clonotype: Germline and junction disagree at one end, which may indicate a read error. The chain combines TRBV7-3 with TRBJ1-1, with a possible D match to TRBD1 (5 bases). This CDR3 is 11 amino acids long. Per the germline V gene, CDR1 is SGHTA and CDR2 is FQGTGA. The CDR3 sequence: CASSLGGEPYF. The CDR3 nucleotides are TGTGCCAGCAGCTTAGGGGGGGAGCCCTACTTT.

The DNA for the CDR3 is TGTGCCAGCAGTGAATGGGGTGAACTGGCCAGTTATGAGCAGTTCTTC. Residues: CASSEWGELASYEQFF. The rearrangement links TRBV2 to TRBJ2-1; D remains ambiguous. The CDR3 is 16 residues long. V lost 2 bases to trimming and J lost 8 bases, with 19 bases between them. CDR1 is SNHLY, CDR2 FYNNEI, per germline.